The next 4 T cell receptor beta chains were all read from a single sample in a study of shared clonotypes between healthy human individuals. Data came from immunoSEQ multiplex PCR; TCRdb stores just in-frame clones and leaves some out. Of a few million clones in the sample, approximately 93% were seen once. Input material: naive CD4+ T cells from PBMCs. This sample's subset: CD45RA+ positively selected. The receptors come from a man aged 18 to 29 in good health. Some clones in this sample may be carry-over from other donors' samples.

V and J are TRBV5-4 and TRBJ2-5; D uncertain. V gave up 2 bases and J gave up 2 bases, with 10 bases separating them. Germline CDR1 and CDR2: SGHNT and YYREEE (reference sequence). The CDR3 has 14 residues. The CDR3 protein is CASSFVRNQETQYF. The CDR3 bases are TGTGCCAGCAGCTTTGTGAGGAATCAAGAGACCCAGTACTTC.

V is TRBV7-9 and J is TRBJ2-1; 11 bases are a match to TRBD2. This CDR3 spans 15 amino acids. J was trimmed by 9 bases and V by 0 bases; bases with no gene match: 4. Germline lookup yields CDR1 SEHNR and CDR2 FQNEAQ (reference sequence). The CDR3 sequence: CASSLALAGVSEQFF. The CDR3 DNA reads as TGTGCCAGCAGCTTAGCACTAGCGGGAGTAAGTGAGCAGTTCTTC.

This rearrangement joins TRBV4-3 to TRBJ1-5; D not certain. CDR1 and CDR2 (germline): LGHNA, YSLEER. This CDR3 has 13 residues. V lost 1 base and J 5 bases, leaving 6 bases between the germline ends. The CDR3 nucleotides read TGCGCCAGCAGCCAAGGGGTTCATCAGCCCCAGCATTTT. Encoded protein: CASSQGVHQPQHF.

The chain is built from TRBV19 and TRBJ1-5; D remains unclear. From germline, CDR1 is LNHDA and CDR2 SQIVND (reference sequence). The CDR3 is 14 residues long. With 6 bases removed from V and 7 bases from J, the gap between germline ends came to 16 bases. CDR3 DNA: TGTGCCAGTAGACCGCGGCAGTTGAGACAGCCCCAGCATTTT. Translated, it gives CASRPRQLRQPQHF.